This T cell receptor (beta chain) is from a study of T cells after yellow fever vaccination. In the study overall: Any fraction with a low cell number was prepared using SMART-Seq v4 Ultra Low Input.

Findings and limits, study-wide: A weaker secondary response peaked on day 5, the primary on day 15. Any FACS-sorted repertoire could hold abundant clonotypes that contaminate it from the bulk population.

Of note for this clonotype: Antigen unknown.

CDR1 and CDR2 (germline): SNHLY, FYNNEI. The V and J ends lost 4 bases and 6 bases respectively, with 10 bases between them. The CDR3 extends over 13 amino acids. It was through 5'RACE template switching that TCR cDNA was made, with a universal primer site and UMIs added. TCRdb used MiXCR to reprocess the 5' RACE reads, holding one entry per CDR3 protein. The sample carries hundreds of thousands of distinct CDR3 sequences, around 13% recorded once. The rearrangement links TRBV2 to TRBJ2-1; no firm D call. This TCR was recovered from a man aged 18 to 29 who received the YFV17D yellow fever vaccine. Sequencing was performed on CD4+ T cells sorted from PBMCs, taken 15 days after the yellow fever booster vaccination. For the CDR3, the DNA is TGTGCCAGCAGTGTGCTACTTAGCAATGAGCAGTTCTTC. It yields the protein CASSVLLSNEQFF.